This T cell receptor beta chain is from a study of blood T cells in healthy people across ages. It was with a sample-barcoded 5' primer and a J-beta primer mix that a second PCR of about 6 to 12 cycles was run. TCRdb re-called the 5' RACE reads with MiXCR, one entry per CDR3 protein. The repertoire holds some 1.6 million distinct CDR3 sequences, with about 35% as singletons. V was cut by 2 bases and J by 7 bases, with 5 bases left in between. In germline, CDR1 is MGHRA, CDR2 YSYEKL. The CDR3 is made up of 11 amino acids. Whole-study results and caveats: A roughly linear fall in TCR beta diversity per million T cells was seen with increasing age.

In its sample, this clonotype was seen many times. Its antigen is unidentified. The chain is built from TRBV4-1 and TRBJ2-5; no definite D call. This receptor was identified in a young woman in good health. The specimen sequenced was blood. For the CDR3, the DNA is TGCGCCAGCAGCCAAAGAACGACCCAGTACTTC. Translating gives CASSQRTTQYF.